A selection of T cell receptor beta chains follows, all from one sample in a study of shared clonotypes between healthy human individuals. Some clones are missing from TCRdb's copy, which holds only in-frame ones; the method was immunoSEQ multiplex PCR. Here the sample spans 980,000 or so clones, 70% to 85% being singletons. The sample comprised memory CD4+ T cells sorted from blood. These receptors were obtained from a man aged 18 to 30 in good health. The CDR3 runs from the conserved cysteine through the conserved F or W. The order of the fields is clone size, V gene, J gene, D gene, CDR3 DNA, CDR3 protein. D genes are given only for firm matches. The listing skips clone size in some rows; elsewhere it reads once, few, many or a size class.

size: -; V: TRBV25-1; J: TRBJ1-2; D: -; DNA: TGTGCCAGCAGTGAATATCAAAGCGGCAGCTATGGCTACACCTTC; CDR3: CASSEYQSGSYGYTF
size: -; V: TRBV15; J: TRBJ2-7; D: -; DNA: TGTGCCACCAGCAGAGGTTTCAACGAGCAGTACTTC; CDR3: CATSRGFNEQYF
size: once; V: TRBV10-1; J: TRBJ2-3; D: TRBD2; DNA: TGCGCCAGCAGTGAGAGACTAGCGGGGGGACAGAATACGCAGTATTTT; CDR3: CASSERLAGGQNTQYF
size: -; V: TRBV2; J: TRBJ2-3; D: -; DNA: TGTGCCAGCGGAGGGTTCACAGATACGCAGTATTTT; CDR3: CASGGFTDTQYF
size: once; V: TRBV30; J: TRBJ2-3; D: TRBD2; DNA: TGTGCCTGGAGTTCGGGACTAGCGGGAGTAGTTGGCACAGATACGCAGTATTTT; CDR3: CAWSSGLAGVVGTDTQYF
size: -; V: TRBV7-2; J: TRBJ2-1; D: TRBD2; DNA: TGTGCCAGCACGGGGGGGCTAGCGGGACTTAATGAGCAGTTCTTC; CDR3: CASTGGLAGLNEQFF
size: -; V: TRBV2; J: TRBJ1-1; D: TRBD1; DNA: TGTGCCAGCAGTGCCCTTTCGGGACAGAGGAACACTGAAGCTTTCTTT; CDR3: CASSALSGQRNTEAFF
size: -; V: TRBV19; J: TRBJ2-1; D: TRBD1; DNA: TGTGCCAGCCTACCGGGACAGGGTAAATACAATGAGCAGTTCTTC; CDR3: CASLPGQGKYNEQFF
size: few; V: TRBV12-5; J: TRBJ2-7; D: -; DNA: TGTGCTAGTGCCAAGGGGACTTACGACGAGCAGTACTTC; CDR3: CASAKGTYDEQYF
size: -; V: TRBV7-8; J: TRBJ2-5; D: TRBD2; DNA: TGTGCCAGCAGCTCTCAGTTTAGCGGGGGGAAAGAGACCCAGTACTTC; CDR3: CASSSQFSGGKETQYF
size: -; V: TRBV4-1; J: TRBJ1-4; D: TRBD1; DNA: TGCGCCAGCAGCTGGGGACAGGGAATGGTCCGGGAAAAACTGTTTTTT; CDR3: CASSWGQGMVREKLFF
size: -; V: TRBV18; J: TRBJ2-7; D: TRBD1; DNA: TGTGCCAGCTCACCGGGACAGGAAATCTACGAGCAGTACTTC; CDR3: CASSPGQEIYEQYF
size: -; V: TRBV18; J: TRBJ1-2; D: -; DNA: TGTGCCAGCTCACCTACCCGGGACAATTACTATGGCTACACCTTC; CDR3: CASSPTRDNYYGYTF
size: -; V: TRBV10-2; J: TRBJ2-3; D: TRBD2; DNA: TGCGCCAGCTTGAGGGAGGGGCTCACAGATACGCAGTATTTT; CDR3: CASLREGLTDTQYF
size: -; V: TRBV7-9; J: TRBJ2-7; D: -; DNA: TGTGCCAGCAGCCAAAACGAGCAGTACTTC; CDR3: CASSQNEQYF
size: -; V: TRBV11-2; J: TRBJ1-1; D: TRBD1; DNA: TGTGCCAGCAGCTTAGACGACAGGGGGCCGAACACTGAAGCTTTCTTT; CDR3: CASSLDDRGPNTEAFF
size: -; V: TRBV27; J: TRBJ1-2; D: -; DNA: TGTGCCAGCAGTTTAACTTCCAGGAGGTTCTATGGCTACACCTTC; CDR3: CASSLTSRRFYGYTF
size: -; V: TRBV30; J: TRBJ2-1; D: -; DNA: TGTGCCTGGAGTTCCCTAAATGAGCAGTTCTTC; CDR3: CAWSSLNEQFF
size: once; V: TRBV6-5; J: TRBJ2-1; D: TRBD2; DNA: TGTGCCAGCAGACTAGCGGGAGGCTCCTACAATGAGCAGTTCTTC; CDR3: CASRLAGGSYNEQFF
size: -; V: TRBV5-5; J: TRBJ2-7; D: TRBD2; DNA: TGTGCCAGCAGTTCTAGCGGGACCGAGCAGTACTTC; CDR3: CASSSSGTEQYF
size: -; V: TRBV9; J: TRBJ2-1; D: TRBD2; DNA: TGTGCCAGCAGCGGCTTAGCGGGAGTATCCTACAATGAGCAGTTCTTC; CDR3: CASSGLAGVSYNEQFF
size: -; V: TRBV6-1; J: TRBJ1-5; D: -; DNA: TGTGCCGGGGGTCTAGAGGGTAGCAATCAGCCCCAGCATTTT; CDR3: CAGGLEGSNQPQHF
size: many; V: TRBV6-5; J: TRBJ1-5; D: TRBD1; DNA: TGTGCCAGCAGTTCAACTGACAGGGATGGGAATCAGCCCCAGCATTTT; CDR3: CASSSTDRDGNQPQHF
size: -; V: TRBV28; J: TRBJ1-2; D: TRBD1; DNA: TGTGCCAGCAGCCGGGGGGGGACAGTAAGCGGCTACACCTTC; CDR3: CASSRGGTVSGYTF
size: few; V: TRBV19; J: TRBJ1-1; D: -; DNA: TGTGCCAGTAGCGTTGGGGTAATGAACACTGAAGCTTTCTTT; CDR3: CASSVGVMNTEAFF
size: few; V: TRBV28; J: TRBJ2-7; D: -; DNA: TGTGCCAGCAGTTTACCGGGGGGACAGGCCTACGAGCAGTACTTC; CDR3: CASSLPGGQAYEQYF
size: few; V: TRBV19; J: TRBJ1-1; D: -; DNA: TGTGCCAGTAGTATGGTGGGCAGACTTACAAAGAACACTGAAGCTTTCTTT; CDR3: CASSMVGRLTKNTEAFF
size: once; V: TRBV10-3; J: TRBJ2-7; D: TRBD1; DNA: TGTGCCATTACAACGGGACAGGGGCCCAACGAGCAGTACTTC; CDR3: CAITTGQGPNEQYF
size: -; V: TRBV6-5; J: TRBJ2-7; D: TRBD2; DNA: TGTGCCAGCAGTTACTCTATAGCGGGACCCTACGAGCAGTACTTC; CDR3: CASSYSIAGPYEQYF
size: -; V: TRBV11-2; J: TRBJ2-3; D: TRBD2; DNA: TGTGCCAGCAGCTTAGCCCTAGCGGGAGTGAATACGCAGTATTTT; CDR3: CASSLALAGVNTQYF
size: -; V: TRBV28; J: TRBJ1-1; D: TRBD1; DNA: TGTGCCAGCAGTTCACCCGGCGGGGACAGGGGAGGGTACACTGAAGCTTTCTTT; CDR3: CASSSPGGDRGGYTEAFF
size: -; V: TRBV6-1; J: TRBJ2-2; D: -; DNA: TGTGCCAGCAGTGAAGTTCTGAACACCGGGGAGCTGTTTTTT; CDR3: CASSEVLNTGELFF
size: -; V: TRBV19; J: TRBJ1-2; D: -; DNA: TGTGCCAGTAGTACTCCCGCGGGACCCCTTAATGGCTACACCTTC; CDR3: CASSTPAGPLNGYTF
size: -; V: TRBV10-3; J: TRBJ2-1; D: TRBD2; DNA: TGTGCCATCAGTGGGCTAGCGGGGAGCAATGAGCAGTTCTTC; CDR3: CAISGLAGSNEQFF
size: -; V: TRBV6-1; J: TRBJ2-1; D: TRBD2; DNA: TGTGCCAGCAGTGGCCTCCGTGGGGCGGGAGGGCTGGATGAGCAGTTCTTC; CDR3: CASSGLRGAGGLDEQFF
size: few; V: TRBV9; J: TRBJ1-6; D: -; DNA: TGTGCCAGCAGCGTACAGGGAACCTATAATTCACCCCTCCACTTT; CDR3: CASSVQGTYNSPLHF
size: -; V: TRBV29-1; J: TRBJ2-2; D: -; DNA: TGCAGCATACAGGGGGCGGCTAGCGGGTTAGGCGGGGAGCTGTTTTTT; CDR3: CSIQGAASGLGGELFF